The clone carrying this T cell receptor beta chain is labeled as medium-sized. The data derive from a study of neoadjuvant anti-PD-1 for oral cavity cancer. On the study more broadly: Around day 43, patients without progression received a fourth nivolumab dose before surgery.

The protocol was immunoSEQ multiplex PCR, while the TCRdb copy is restricted to in-frame clones and leaves out a portion. This table holds 5,500 to 8,000 clones, roughly 45% found once. Patients had newly diagnosed, untreated stage II-IVA oral cavity squamous cell carcinoma. This sample comprised tumor tissue, obtained before nivolumab (anti-PD-1) treatment. This sequence originates from a person between 40 and 79 years old with oral cavity squamous cell carcinoma.

CDR3 in amino acids: CASSQSSAGGYNEQFF. The CDR3 DNA reads as TGCGCCAGCAGCCAGTCCTCAGCGGGCGGCTACAATGAGCAGTTCTTC. This chain connects TRBV4-3 to TRBJ2-1, with a possible D match to TRBD2 (6 bases). The V end lost 3 bases, the J end lost 3 bases, and 15 bases lay between the germline ends. This CDR3 is built from 16 residues. Per the germline V gene, CDR1 is LGHNA and CDR2 is YSLEER.